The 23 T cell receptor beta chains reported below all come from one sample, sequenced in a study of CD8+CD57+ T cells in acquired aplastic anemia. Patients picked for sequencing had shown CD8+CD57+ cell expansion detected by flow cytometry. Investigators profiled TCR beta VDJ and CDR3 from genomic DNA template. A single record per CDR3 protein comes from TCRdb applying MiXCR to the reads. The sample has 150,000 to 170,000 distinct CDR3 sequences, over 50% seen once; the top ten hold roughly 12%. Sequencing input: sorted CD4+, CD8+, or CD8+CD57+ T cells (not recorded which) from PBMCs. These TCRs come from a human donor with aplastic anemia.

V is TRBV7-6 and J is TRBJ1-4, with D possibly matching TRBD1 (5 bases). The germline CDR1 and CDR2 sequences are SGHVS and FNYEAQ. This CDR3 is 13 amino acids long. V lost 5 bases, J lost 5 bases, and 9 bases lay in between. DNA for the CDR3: TGTGCCAGCAGCAAGGGACGGAATGAAAAACTGTTTTTT. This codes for CASSKGRNEKLFF.

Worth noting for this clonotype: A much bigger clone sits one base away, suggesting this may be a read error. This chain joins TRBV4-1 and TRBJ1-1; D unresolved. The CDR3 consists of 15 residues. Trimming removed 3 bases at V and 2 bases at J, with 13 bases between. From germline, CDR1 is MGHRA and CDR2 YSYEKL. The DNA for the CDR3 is TGCGCCAGCAGCCACCTCAGGCAGACAAACACTGAAGCTTTCTTT. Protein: CASSHLRQTNTEAFF.

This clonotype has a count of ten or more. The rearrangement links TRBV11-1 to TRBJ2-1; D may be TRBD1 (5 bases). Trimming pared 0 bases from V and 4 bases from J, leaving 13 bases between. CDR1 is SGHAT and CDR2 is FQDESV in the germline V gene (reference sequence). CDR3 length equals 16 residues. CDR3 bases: TGTGCCAGCAGCTTAGCAGGGGCAGGGCAGTACAATGAGCAGTTCTTC. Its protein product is CASSLAGAGQYNEQFF.

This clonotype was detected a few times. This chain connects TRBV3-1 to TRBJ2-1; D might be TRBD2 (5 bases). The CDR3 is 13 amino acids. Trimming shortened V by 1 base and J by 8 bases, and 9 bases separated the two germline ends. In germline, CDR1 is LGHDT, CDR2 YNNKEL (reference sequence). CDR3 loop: CASSQGSDYEQFF. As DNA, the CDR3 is TGTGCCAGCAGCCAAGGTAGCGATTATGAGCAGTTCTTC.

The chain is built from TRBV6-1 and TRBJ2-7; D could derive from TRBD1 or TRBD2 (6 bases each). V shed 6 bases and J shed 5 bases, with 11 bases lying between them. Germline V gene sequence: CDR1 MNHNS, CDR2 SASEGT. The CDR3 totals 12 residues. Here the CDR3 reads CASSRGLDEQYF. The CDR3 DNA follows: TGTGCCAGCAGCCGGGGGCTGGACGAGCAGTACTTC.

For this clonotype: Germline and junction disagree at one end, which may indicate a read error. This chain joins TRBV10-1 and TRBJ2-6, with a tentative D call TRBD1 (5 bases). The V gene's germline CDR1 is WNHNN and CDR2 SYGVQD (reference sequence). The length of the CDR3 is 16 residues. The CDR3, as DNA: TGCGCCAGCAGTGAACAGGATATCTCTGGGGCCAACGCCCTGACTTTC. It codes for CASSEQDISGANALTF.

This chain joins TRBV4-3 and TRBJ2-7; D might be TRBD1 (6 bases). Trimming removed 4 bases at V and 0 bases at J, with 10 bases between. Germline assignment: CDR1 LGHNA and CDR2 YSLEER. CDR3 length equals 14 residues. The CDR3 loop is CASSLRTVSYEQYF. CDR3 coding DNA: TGCGCCAGCAGCCTCCGGACAGTCTCCTACGAGCAGTACTTC.

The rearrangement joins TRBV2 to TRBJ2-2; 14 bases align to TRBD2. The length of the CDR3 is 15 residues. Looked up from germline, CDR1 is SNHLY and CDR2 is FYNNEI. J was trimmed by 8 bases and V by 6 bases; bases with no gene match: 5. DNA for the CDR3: TGTGCCAGCAGGGGACTAGCGGGAGTAACTGGGGAGCTGTTTTTT. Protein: CASRGLAGVTGELFF.

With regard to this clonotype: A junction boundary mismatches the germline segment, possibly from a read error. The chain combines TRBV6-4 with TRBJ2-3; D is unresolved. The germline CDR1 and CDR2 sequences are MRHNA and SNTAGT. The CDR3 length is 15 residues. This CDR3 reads CANSDSAGDTDTQYF. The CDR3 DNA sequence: TGTGCCAACAGTGACTCGGCAGGTGACACAGATACGCAGTATTTT.

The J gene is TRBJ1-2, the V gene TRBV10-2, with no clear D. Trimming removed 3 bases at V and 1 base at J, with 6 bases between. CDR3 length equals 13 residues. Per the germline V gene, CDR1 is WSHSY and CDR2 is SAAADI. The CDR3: CASSDGFNYGYTF. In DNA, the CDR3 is TGCGCCAGCAGTGATGGGTTTAACTATGGCTACACCTTC.

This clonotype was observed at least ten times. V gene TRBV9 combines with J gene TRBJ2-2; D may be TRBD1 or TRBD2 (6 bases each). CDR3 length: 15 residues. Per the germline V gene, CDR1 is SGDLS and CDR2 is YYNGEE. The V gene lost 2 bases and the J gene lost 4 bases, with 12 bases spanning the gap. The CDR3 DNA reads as TGTGCCAGCAGCGTGGGGGGCGCGAGCACCGGGGAGCTGTTTTTT. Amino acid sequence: CASSVGGASTGELFF.

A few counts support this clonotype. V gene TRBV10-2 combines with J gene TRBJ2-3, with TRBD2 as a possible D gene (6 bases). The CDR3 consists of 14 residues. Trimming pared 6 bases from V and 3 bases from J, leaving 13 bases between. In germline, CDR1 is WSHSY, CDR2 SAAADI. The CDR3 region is CASSGIAGTDTQYF. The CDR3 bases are TGCGCCAGCAGCGGTATTGCGGGAACAGATACGCAGTATTTT.

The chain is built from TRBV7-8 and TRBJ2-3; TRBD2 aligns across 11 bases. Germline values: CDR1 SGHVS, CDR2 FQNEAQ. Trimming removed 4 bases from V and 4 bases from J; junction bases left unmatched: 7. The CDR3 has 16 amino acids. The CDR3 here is CASSSLLAGVPDTQYF. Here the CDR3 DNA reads TGTGCCAGCAGCTCGTTACTAGCGGGAGTGCCAGATACGCAGTATTTT.

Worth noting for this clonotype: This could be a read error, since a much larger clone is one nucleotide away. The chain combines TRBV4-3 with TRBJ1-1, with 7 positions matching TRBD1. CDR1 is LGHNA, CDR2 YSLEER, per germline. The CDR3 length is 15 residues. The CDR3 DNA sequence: TGCGCCAGCAGCCACCCGGGACAGACCTACACTGAAGCTCTCTTT. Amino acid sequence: CASSHPGQTYTEALF.

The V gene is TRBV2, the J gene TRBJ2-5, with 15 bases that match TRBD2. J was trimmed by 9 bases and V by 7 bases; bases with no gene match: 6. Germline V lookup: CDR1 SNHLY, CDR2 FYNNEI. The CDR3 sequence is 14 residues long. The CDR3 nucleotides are TGTGCCAGCACCGAAGGACTAGCGGGAGGGCCCCAGTACTTC. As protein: CASTEGLAGGPQYF.

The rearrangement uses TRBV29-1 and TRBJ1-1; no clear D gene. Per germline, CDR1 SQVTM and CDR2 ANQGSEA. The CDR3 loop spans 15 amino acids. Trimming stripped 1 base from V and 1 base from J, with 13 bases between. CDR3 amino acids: CSVEAYGRQNTEAFF. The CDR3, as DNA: TGCAGCGTTGAAGCCTACGGACGGCAGAACACTGAAGCTTTCTTT.

The CDR3 loop is CASSLEDGRSYNEQFF. The CDR3 region has the DNA TGTGCCAGCAGCTTGGAGGACGGGAGATCCTACAATGAGCAGTTCTTC. The gene calls are TRBV11-1 and TRBJ2-1; maybe TRBD2 (6 bases). The CDR3 has 16 residues. The ends were cut back, 3 bases at V and 1 base at J, with 13 bases in the middle. Germline CDR1 reads SGHAT; CDR2 reads FQDESV (reference sequence).

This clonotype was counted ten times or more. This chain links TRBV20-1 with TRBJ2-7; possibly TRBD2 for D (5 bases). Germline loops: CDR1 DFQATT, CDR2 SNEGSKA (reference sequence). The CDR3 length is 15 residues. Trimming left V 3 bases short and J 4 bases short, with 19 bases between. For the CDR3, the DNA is TGCAGTGCTAGCGAAGGACTGGTAATGGTGTACGAGCAGTACTTC. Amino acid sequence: CSASEGLVMVYEQYF.

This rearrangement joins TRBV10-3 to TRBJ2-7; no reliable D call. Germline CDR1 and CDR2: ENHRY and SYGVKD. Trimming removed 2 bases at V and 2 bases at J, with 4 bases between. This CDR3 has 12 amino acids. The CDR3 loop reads CAISEMAYEQYF. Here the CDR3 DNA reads TGTGCCATCAGTGAGATGGCCTACGAGCAGTACTTC.

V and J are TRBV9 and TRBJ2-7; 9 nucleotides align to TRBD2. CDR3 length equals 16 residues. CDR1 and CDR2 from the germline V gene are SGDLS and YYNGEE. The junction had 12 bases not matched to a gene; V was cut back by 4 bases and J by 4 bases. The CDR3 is CASSPLISSGAYEQYF. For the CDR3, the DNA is TGTGCCAGCAGCCCCCTCATTTCTAGCGGGGCTTACGAGCAGTACTTC.

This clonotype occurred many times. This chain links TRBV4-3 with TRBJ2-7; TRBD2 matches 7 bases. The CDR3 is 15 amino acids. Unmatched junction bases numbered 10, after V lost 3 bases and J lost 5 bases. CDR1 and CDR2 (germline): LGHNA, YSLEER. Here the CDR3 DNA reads TGCGCCAGCAGCCAGCATCGACTAGCCCCCAACGAGCAGTACTTC. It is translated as CASSQHRLAPNEQYF.

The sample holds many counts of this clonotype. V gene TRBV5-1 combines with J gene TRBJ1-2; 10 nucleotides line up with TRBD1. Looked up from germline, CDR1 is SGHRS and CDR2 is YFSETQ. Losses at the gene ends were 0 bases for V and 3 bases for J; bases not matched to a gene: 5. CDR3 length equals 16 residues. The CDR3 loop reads CASSLGDRGLDYGYTF. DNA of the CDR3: TGCGCCAGCAGCTTGGGCGACAGGGGGCTTGACTATGGCTACACCTTC.

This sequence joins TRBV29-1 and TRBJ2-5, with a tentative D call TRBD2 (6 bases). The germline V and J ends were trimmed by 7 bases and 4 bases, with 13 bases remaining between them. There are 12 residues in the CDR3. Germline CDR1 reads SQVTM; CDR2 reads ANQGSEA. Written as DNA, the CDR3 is TGCAGCGGGGAGGACCGGAGAGAGACCCAGTACTTC. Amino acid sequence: CSGEDRRETQYF.